The clone carrying this T cell receptor (beta chain) has ten or more counts. Antigen: not known. Trimming pared 1 base from V and 4 bases from J, leaving 34 bases between. The CDR3 length is 22 residues. These data are taken from a study of CD8 T cells in ankylosing spondylitis. Study-wide findings and caveats: A TCR beta motif of several highly homologous variants seemed to mark ankylosing spondylitis blood. There were earlier reports of some motif variants in reactive arthritis synovial fluid and blood.

Generation of TCR beta libraries employed quantitative 5'-RACE incorporating molecular barcodes. TCRdb reanalysed the 5' RACE reads using MiXCR and keeps one entry per CDR3 protein. This sample has about 330,000 distinct CDR3 sequences, with 6.5% to 10% found just once. Sequencing was carried out using blood, either unsorted or a sorted T cell fraction (not recorded which). The TCR was taken from a male donor with ankylosing spondylitis. The chain couples TRBV12-3 or TRBV12-4 to TRBJ2-5, with D possibly called TRBD1 or TRBD2 (6 bases each). As DNA, the CDR3 is TGTGCCAGCAGTTTAGGGCGCCGAAGAACTACTCAAGGGGGGAACCCCGGAGAGACCCAGTACTTC. The encoded protein is CASSLGRRRTTQGGNPGETQYF.